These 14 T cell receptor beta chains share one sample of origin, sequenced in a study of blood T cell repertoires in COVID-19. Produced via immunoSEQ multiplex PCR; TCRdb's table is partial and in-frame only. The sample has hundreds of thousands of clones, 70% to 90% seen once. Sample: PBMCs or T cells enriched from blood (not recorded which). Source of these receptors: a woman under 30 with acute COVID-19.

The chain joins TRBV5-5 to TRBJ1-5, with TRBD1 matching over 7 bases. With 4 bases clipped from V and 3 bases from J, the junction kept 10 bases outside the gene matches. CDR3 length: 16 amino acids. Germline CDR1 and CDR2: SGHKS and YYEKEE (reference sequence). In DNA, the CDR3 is TGTGCCAGCAGCATAGGGACAGATCTAATCAATCAGCCCCAGCATTTT. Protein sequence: CASSIGTDLINQPQHF.

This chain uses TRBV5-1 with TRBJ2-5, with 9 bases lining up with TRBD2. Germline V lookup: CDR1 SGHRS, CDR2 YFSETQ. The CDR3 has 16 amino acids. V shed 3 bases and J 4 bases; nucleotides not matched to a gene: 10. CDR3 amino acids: CASSWTPGTSIETQYF. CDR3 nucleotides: TGCGCCAGCAGCTGGACTCCCGGGACTAGCATAGAGACCCAGTACTTC.

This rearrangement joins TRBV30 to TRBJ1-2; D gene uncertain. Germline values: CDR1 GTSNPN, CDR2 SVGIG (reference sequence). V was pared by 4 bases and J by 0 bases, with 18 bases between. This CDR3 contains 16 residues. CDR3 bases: TGTGCCTGGACACCTGCAGGCGCAGGAACTAACTATGGCTACACCTTC. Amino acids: CAWTPAGAGTNYGYTF.

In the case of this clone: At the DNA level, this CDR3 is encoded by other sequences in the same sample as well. CDR3 in DNA: TGTGCCAGCAGCTTAGAGTCACTAGCAGATACGCAGTATTTT. Its protein product is CASSLESLADTQYF. The J gene is TRBJ2-3, the V gene TRBV11-2, with D perhaps matching TRBD2 (5 bases). In germline, CDR1 is SGHAT, CDR2 FQNNGV. The CDR3 spans 14 residues. V was clipped by 0 bases and J by 4 bases, with 8 bases between them.

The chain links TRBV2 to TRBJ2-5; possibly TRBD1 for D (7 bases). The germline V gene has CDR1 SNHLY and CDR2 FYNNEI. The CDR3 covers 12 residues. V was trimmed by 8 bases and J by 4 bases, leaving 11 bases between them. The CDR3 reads CASHRGGETQYF. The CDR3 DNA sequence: TGTGCCAGCCACAGGGGAGGAGAGACCCAGTACTTC.

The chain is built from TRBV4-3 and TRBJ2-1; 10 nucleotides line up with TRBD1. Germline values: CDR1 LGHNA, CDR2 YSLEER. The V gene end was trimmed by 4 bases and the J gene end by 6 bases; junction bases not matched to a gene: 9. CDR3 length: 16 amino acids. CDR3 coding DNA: TGCGCCAGCAGCCTTTTCGGGACAGGGGTGGGCAATGAGCAGTTCTTC. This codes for CASSLFGTGVGNEQFF.

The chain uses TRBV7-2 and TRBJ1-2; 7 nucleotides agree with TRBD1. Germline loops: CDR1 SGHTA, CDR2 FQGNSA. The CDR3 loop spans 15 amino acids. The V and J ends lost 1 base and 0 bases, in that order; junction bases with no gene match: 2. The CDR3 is CASSLGDRANYGYTF. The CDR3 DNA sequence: TGTGCCAGCAGCTTAGGGGACAGAGCTAACTATGGCTACACCTTC.

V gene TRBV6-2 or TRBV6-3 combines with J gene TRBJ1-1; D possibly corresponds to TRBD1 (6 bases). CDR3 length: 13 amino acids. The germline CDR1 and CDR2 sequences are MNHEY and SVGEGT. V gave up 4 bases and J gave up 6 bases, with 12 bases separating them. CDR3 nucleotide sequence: TGTGCCAGCAGTTGGGGCAGGGGCCCTGAAGCTTTCTTT. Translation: CASSWGRGPEAFF.

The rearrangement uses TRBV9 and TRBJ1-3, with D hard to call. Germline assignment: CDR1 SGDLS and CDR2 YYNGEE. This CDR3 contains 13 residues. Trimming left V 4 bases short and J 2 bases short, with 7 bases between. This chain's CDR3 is CASSNSPGNTIYF. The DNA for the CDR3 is TGTGCCAGCAGCAATTCTCCTGGAAACACCATATATTTT.

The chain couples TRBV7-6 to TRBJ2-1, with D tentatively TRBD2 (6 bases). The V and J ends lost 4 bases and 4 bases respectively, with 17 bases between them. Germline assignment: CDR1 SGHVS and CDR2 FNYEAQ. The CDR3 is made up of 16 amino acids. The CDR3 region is CASSSYWRDSYNEQFF. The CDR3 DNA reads TGTGCCAGCAGCTCCTACTGGCGGGACTCTTACAATGAGCAGTTCTTC.

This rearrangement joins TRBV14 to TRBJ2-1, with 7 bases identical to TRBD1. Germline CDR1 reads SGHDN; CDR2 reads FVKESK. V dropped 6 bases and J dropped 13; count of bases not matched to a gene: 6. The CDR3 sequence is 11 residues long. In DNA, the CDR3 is TGTGCCAGCAGTCAATACAGGGGCCAGTTCTTC. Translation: CASSQYRGQFF.

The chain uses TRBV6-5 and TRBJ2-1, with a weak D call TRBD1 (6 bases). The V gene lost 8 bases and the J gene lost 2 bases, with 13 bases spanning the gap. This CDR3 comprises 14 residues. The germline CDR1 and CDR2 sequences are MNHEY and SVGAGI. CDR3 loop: CASGWPGAYNEQFF. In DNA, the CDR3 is TGTGCCAGCGGTTGGCCAGGGGCCTACAATGAGCAGTTCTTC.

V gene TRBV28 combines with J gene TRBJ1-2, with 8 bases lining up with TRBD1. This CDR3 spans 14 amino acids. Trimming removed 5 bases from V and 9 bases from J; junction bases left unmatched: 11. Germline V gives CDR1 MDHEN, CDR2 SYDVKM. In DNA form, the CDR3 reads TGTGCCAGCAGTACCTTCCGGGACAGGCTGAGCTACACCTTC. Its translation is CASSTFRDRLSYTF.

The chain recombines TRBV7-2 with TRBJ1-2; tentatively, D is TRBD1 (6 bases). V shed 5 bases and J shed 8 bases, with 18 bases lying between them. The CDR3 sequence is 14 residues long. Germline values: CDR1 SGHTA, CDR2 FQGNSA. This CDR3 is CASSPYRAQGGYTF. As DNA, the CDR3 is TGTGCCAGCAGCCCATACAGGGCCCAGGGGGGCTACACCTTC.